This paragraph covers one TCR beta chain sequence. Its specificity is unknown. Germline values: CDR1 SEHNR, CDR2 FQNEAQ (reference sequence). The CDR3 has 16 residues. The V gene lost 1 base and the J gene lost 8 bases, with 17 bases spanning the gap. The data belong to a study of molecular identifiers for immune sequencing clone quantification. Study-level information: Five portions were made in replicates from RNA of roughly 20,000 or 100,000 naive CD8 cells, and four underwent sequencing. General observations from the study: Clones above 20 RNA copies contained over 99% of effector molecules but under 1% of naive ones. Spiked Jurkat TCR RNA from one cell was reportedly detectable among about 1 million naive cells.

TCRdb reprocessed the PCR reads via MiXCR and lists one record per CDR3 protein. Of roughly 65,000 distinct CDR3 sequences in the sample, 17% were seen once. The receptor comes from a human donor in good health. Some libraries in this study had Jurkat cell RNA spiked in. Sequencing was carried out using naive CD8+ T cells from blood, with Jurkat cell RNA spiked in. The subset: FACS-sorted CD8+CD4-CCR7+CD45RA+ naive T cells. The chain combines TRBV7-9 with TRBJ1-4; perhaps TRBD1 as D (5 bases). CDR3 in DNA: TGTGCCAGCAGCTTAGATTCCCCGGGACGGAACGAAAAACTGTTTTTT. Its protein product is CASSLDSPGRNEKLFF.